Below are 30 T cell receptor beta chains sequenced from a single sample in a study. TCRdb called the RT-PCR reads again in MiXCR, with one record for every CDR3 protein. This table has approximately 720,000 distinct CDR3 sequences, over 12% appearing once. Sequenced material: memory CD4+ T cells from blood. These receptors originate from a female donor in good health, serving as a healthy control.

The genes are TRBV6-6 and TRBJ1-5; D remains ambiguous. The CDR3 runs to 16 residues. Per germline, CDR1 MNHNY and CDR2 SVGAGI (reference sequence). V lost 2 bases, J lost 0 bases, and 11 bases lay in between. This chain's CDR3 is CASSYRVGYSNQPQHF. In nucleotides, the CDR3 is TGTGCCAGCAGTTACAGGGTGGGATATAGCAATCAGCCCCAGCATTTT.

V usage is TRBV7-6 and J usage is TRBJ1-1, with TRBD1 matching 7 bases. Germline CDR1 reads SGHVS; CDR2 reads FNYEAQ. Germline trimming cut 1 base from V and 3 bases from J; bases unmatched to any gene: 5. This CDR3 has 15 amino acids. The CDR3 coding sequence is TGTGCCAGCAGCTTAGATTCAGGGGGTTACACTGAAGCTTTCTTT. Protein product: CASSLDSGGYTEAFF.

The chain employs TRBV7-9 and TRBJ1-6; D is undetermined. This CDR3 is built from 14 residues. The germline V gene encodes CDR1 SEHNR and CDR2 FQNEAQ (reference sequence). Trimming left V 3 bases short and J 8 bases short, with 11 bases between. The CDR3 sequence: CASSFSFLDSPLHF. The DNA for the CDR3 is TGTGCCAGCAGCTTCTCATTCCTGGATTCACCCCTCCACTTT. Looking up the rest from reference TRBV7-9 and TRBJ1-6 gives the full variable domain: DTGVSQNPRHKITKRGQNVTFRCDPISEHNRLYWYRQTLGQGPEFLTYFQNEAQLEKSRLLSDRFSAERPKGSFSTLEIQRTEQGDSAMYLCASSFSFLDSPLHFGNGTRLTVT.

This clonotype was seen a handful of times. CDR3 DNA sequence: TGTGCCAGCAGCTTAATAGGGGGCCTATACCAAGAGACCCAGTACTTC. Encoded protein: CASSLIGGLYQETQYF. The V call is TRBV7-8, the J call TRBJ2-5; 7 bases map to TRBD1. Losses at the gene ends were 2 bases for V and 0 bases for J; bases not matched to a gene: 6. This CDR3 comprises 16 residues. CDR1 SGHVS and CDR2 FQNEAQ come from the germline V gene.

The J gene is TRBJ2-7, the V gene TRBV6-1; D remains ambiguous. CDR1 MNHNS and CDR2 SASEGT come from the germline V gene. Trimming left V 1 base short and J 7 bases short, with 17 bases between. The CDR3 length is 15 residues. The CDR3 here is CASSEVQSLPGEQYF. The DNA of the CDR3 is TGTGCCAGCAGTGAAGTGCAGAGCCTCCCTGGGGAGCAGTACTTC.

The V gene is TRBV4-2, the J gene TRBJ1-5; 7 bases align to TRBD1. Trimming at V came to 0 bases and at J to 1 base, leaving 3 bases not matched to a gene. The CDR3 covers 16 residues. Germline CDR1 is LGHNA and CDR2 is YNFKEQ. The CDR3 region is CASSQDQGQSNQPQHF. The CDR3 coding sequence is TGTGCCAGCAGCCAAGATCAGGGACAGAGCAATCAGCCCCAGCATTTT.

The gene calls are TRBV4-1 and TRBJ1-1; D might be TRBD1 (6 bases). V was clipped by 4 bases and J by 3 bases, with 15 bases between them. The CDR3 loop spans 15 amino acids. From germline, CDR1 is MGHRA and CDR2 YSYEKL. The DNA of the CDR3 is TGCGCCAGCAGCCTGAACAGGGATGGGGACACTGAAGCTTTCTTT. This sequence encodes CASSLNRDGDTEAFF.

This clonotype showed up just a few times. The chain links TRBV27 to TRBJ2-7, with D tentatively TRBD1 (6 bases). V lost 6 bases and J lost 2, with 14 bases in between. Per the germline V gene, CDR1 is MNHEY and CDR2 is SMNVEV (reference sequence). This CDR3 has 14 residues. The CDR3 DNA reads TGTGCCAGCAGAGCCGACAGGTTCCCCTACGAGCAGTACTTC. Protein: CASRADRFPYEQYF.

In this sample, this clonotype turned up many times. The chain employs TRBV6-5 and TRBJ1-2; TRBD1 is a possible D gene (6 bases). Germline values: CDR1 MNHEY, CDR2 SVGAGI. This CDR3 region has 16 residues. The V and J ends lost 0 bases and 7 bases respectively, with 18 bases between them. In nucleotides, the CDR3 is TGTGCCAGCAGTTACTCGAGGGGTGGGGGGCGTTTTGGCTACACCTTC. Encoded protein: CASSYSRGGGRFGYTF.

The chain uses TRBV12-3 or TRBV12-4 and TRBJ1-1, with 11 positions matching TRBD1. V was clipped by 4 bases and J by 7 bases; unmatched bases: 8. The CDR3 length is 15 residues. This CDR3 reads CASSSDRGRRGEAFF. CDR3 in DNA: TGTGCCAGCAGTTCGGACAGGGGGCGAAGGGGTGAAGCTTTCTTT.

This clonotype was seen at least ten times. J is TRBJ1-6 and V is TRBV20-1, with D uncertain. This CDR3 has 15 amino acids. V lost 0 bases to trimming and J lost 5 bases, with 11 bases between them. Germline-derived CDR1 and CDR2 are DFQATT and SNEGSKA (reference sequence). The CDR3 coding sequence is TGCAGTGCTAGAGATGGTGGTCCCAATAATTCACCCCTCCACTTT. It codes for CSARDGGPNNSPLHF.

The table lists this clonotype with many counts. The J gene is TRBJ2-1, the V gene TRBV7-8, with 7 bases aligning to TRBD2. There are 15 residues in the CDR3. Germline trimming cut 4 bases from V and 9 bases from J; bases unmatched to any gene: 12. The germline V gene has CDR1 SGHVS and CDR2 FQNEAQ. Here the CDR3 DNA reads TGTGCCAGCAGCTCAGGACTAGAGTTTGGGATTGAGCAGTTCTTC. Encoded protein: CASSSGLEFGIEQFF.

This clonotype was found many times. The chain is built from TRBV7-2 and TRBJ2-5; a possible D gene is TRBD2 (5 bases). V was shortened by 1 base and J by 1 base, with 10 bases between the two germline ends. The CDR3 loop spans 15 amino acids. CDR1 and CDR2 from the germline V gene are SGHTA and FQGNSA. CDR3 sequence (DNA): TGTGCCAGCAGCTTAGGGCAGAGGGTCCAAGAGACCCAGTACTTC. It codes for CASSLGQRVQETQYF.

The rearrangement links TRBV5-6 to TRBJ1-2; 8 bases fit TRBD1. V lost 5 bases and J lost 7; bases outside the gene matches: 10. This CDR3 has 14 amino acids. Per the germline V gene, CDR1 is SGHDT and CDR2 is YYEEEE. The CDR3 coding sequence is TGTGCCAGCAGATGGACAGGGATAGCCGGTGGCTACACCTTC. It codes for CASRWTGIAGGYTF. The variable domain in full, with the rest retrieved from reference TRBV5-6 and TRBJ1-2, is DAGVTQSPTHLIKTRGQQVTLRCSPKSGHDTVSWYQQALGQGPQFIFQYYEEEERQRGNFPDRFSGHQFPNYSSELNVNALLLGDSALYLCASRWTGIAGGYTFGSGTRLTVV.

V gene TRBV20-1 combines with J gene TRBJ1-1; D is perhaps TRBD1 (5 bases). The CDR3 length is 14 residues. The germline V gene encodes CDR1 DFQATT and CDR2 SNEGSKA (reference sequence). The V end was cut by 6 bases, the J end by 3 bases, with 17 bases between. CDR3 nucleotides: TGCAGTGCCCTCGATAGGAGGGGTCACACTGAAGCTTTCTTT. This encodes CSALDRRGHTEAFF.

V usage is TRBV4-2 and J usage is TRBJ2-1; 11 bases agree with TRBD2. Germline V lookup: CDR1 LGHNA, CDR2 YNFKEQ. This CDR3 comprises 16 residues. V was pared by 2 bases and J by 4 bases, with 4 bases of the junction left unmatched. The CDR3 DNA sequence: TGTGCCAGCAGCCAAAATCTAGCGGGAGGTTACAATGAGCAGTTCTTC. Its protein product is CASSQNLAGGYNEQFF.

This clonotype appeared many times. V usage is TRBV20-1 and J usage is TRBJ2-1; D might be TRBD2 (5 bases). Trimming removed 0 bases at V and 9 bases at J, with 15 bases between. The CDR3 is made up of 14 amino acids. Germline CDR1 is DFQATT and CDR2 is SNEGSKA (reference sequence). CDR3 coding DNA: TGCAGTGCTAGAGAGCGGGTTTACGTTGGTGAGCAGTTCTTC. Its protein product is CSARERVYVGEQFF.

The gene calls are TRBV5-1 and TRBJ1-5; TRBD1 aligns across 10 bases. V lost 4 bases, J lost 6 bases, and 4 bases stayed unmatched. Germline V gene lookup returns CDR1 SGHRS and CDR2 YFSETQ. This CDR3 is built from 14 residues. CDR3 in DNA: TGCGCCAGCAGCCACGGACAGGGGGGTCAGCCCCAGCATTTT. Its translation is CASSHGQGGQPQHF. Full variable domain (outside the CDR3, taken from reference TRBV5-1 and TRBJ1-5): KAGVTQTPRYLIKTRGQQVTLSCSPISGHRSVSWYQQTPGQGLQFLFEYFSETQRNKGNFPGRFSGRQFSNSRSEMNVSTLELGDSALYLCASSHGQGGQPQHFGDGTRLSIL.

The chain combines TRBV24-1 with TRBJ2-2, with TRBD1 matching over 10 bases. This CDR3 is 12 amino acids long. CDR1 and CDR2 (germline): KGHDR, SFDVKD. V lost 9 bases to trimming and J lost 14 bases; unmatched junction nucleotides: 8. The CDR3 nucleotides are TGTGCCACCCTCCTGGGACAGGGGAATCTGTTTTTT. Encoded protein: CATLLGQGNLFF.

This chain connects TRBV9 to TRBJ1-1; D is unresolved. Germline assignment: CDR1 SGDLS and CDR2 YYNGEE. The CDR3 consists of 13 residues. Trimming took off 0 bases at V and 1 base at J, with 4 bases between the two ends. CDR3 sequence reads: CASSVVTNTEAFF. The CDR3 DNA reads TGTGCCAGCAGCGTAGTAACGAACACTGAAGCTTTCTTT.

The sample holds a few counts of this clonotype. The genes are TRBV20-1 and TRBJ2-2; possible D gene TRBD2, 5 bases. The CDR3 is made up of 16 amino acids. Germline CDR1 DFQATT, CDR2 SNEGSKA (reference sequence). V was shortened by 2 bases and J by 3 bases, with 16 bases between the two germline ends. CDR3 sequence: CSARTPSSRDTGELFF. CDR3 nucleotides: TGCAGTGCTAGAACCCCCTCCTCGAGGGACACCGGGGAGCTGTTTTTT.

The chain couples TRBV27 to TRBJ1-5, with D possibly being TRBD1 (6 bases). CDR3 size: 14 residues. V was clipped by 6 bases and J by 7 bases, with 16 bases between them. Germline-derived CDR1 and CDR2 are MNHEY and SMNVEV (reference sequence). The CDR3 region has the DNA TGTGCCAGCAGATTGAGCGGGGGCGGACAGCCCCAGCATTTT. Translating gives CASRLSGGGQPQHF.

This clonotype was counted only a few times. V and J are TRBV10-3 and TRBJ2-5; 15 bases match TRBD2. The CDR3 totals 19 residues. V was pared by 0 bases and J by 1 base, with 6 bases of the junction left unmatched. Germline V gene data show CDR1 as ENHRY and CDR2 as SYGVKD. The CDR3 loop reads CAISESTGLAGGRQETQYF. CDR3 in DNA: TGTGCCATCAGTGAGTCGACGGGACTAGCGGGAGGCCGCCAAGAGACCCAGTACTTC.

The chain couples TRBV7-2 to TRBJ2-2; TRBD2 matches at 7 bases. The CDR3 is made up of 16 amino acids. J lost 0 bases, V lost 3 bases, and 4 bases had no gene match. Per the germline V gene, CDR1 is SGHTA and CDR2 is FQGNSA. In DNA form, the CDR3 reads TGTGCCAGCAGCTTCCGCGGGGGAGCGAACACCGGGGAGCTGTTTTTT. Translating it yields CASSFRGGANTGELFF.

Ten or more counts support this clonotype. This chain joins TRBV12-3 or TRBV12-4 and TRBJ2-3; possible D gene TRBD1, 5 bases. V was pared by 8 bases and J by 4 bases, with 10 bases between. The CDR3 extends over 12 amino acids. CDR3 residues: CASEGASDTQYF. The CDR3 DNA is TGTGCCAGCGAAGGGGCTTCAGATACGCAGTATTTT.

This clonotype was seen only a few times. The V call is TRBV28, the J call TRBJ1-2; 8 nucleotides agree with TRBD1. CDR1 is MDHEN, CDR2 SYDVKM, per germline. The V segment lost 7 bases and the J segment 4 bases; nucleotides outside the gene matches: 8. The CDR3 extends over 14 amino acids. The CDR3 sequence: CASTERQGIYGYTF. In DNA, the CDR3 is TGTGCCAGCACCGAAAGACAGGGGATCTATGGCTACACCTTC.

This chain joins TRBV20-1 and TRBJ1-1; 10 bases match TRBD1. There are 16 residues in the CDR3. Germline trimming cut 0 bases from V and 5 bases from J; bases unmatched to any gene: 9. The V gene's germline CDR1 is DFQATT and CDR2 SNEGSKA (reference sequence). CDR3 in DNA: TGCAGTGCTAGAGATCGCGGGGACAGGGGAGTAACTGAAGCTTTCTTT. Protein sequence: CSARDRGDRGVTEAFF.

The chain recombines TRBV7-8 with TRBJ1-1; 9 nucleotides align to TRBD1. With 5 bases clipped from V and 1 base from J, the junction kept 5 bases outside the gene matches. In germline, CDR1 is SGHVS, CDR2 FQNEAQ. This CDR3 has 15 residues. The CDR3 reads CASSVQGAQNTEAFF. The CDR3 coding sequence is TGTGCCAGCAGCGTACAGGGGGCGCAGAACACTGAAGCTTTCTTT.

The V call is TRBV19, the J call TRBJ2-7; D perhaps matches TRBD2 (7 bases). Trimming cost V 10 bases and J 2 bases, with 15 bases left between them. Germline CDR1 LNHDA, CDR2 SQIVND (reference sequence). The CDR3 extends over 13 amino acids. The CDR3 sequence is CATRRGGAYEQYF. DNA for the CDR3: TGTGCCACGCGGAGGGGGGGAGCCTACGAGCAGTACTTC.

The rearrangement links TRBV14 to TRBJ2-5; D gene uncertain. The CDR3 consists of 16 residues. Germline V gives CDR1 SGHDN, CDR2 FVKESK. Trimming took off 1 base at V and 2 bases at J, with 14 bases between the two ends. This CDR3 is CASSQGKGARQETQYF. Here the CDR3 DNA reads TGTGCCAGCAGCCAAGGAAAGGGCGCGCGGCAAGAGACCCAGTACTTC.